These 18 T cell receptor beta chains were sequenced from one sample in a study of patients and donors after allogeneic stem cell transplantation. MiXCR, run by TCRdb on the RT-PCR reads, gives a single entry per CDR3 protein. Among about 200,000 distinct CDR3 sequences listed, about 38% were seen once. Sequencing was done on a sample of blood, either unsorted or a sorted T cell fraction (not recorded which). Source of these receptors: a human donor who was either an allogeneic HSCT recipient or a stem cell or donor lymphocyte infusion donor (not recorded which). It is not recorded whose cells these are; they may come from a transplant donor.

J is TRBJ2-7 and V is TRBV4-1, with TRBD1 as a possible D gene (6 bases). Germline V gene data show CDR1 as MGHRA and CDR2 as YSYEKL. This CDR3 is 14 amino acids long. Trimming pared 3 bases from V and 2 bases from J, leaving 11 bases between. CDR3 sequence: CASSQEDRAYEQYF. The DNA of the CDR3 is TGCGCCAGCAGCCAGGAGGACAGAGCCTACGAGCAGTACTTC.

Only a few counts were recorded for this clonotype. CDR3: CSAGTDFF. CDR3 nucleotide sequence: TGCAGTGCTGGGACAGACTTCTTT. The chain has TRBV20-1 and TRBJ1-1; TRBD1 agrees at 7 bases. Germline V lookup: CDR1 DFQATT, CDR2 SNEGSKA (reference sequence). CDR3 size: 8 residues. V dropped 5 bases and J dropped 14; count of bases not matched to a gene: 2.

This clonotype was observed a handful of times. The V and J genes are TRBV5-1 and TRBJ1-1; D is uncertain. Trimming cost V 4 bases and J 3 bases, with 16 bases left between them. The CDR3 runs 15 residues. Looked up from germline, CDR1 is SGHRS and CDR2 is YFSETQ. The CDR3 sequence: CASSPGGTLDTEAFF. CDR3 sequence (DNA): TGCGCCAGCAGCCCGGGCGGCACCCTGGACACTGAAGCTTTCTTT.

The chain couples TRBV20-1 to TRBJ1-5, with D maybe TRBD1 (6 bases). The CDR3 consists of 16 residues. Between the trimmed V and J ends, which lost 5 bases and 0 bases, there was a span of 17 bases. The germline V gene encodes CDR1 DFQATT and CDR2 SNEGSKA (reference sequence). In DNA form, the CDR3 reads TGCAGTGCTTCCGAGACAGGAACCTATAGCAATCAGCCCCAGCATTTT. This gives the protein CSASETGTYSNQPQHF.

The chain is built from TRBV20-1 and TRBJ2-1; no reliable D call. V gave up 0 bases and J gave up 5 bases, with 17 bases separating them. Germline-derived CDR1 and CDR2 are DFQATT and SNEGSKA (reference sequence). The CDR3 length is 16 residues. CDR3 sequence reads: CSARDSKGPSHNEQFF. The DNA for the CDR3 is TGCAGTGCTAGAGATAGTAAAGGCCCCTCACACAATGAGCAGTTCTTC.

This clonotype has only a few counts. The V call is TRBV6-2 or TRBV6-3, the J call TRBJ1-5; TRBD1 matches 7 bases. Germline loops: CDR1 MNHEY, CDR2 SVGEGT. Losses at the gene ends were 8 bases for V and 11 bases for J; bases not matched to a gene: 9. The length of the CDR3 is 12 residues. This CDR3 reads CASDLDRAAQHF. The CDR3 nucleotides read TGTGCCAGCGACCTCGACAGGGCAGCCCAGCATTTT.

This chain connects TRBV6-6 to TRBJ1-1; D not resolved. Germline V lookup: CDR1 MNHNY, CDR2 SVGAGI (reference sequence). Trimming cost V 7 bases and J 4 bases, with 16 bases left between them. This CDR3 spans 14 amino acids. CDR3 nucleotide sequence: TGTGCCAGCACCGTGACCGCGGAGCTCACTGAAGCTTTCTTT. Translation gives CASTVTAELTEAFF.

This chain connects TRBV9 to TRBJ2-5; D is tentatively TRBD1 or TRBD2 (5 bases each). The CDR3 consists of 14 residues. With 4 bases removed from V and 3 bases from J, the gap between germline ends came to 13 bases. Germline-derived CDR1 and CDR2 are SGDLS and YYNGEE. CDR3 nucleotide sequence: TGTGCCAGCAGCACCCGGGACCTAAAAGAGACCCAGTACTTC. It encodes CASSTRDLKETQYF.

This chain uses TRBV3-1 with TRBJ2-5, with D maybe TRBD1 (6 bases). This CDR3 is built from 15 residues. The germline V gene encodes CDR1 LGHDT and CDR2 YNNKEL (reference sequence). V lost 2 bases and J 4 bases, leaving 14 bases between the germline ends. The CDR3 nucleotides are TGTGCCAGCAGCCAAAGGACAGTAGAGGTAGAGACCCAGTACTTC. Its translation is CASSQRTVEVETQYF.

The CDR3 is CASSRTQSGAHGYTF. The CDR3 DNA sequence: TGTGCCAGCAGCCGGACCCAATCTGGGGCTCATGGCTACACCTTC. This rearrangement joins TRBV7-9 to TRBJ1-2; TRBD1 might be the D (5 bases). V was clipped by 5 bases and J by 6 bases, with 19 bases between them. This CDR3 spans 15 amino acids. In germline, CDR1 is SEHNR, CDR2 FQNEAQ (reference sequence).

This chain connects TRBV20-1 to TRBJ1-1; 7 bases are a match to TRBD1. V shed 6 bases and J 5 bases; nucleotides not matched to a gene: 6. The germline gives CDR1 DFQATT, CDR2 SNEGSKA (reference sequence). This CDR3 region has 12 residues. As DNA, the CDR3 is TGCAGTGCCTACAGGGGAGGTACTGAAGCTTTCTTT. As protein: CSAYRGGTEAFF.

This clonotype was observed a single time. The CDR3 is CASTKQGGQNNEQFF. The CDR3 DNA is TGTGCCAGCACGAAACAAGGGGGACAGAACAATGAGCAGTTCTTC. The rearrangement links TRBV25-1 to TRBJ2-1; 7 nucleotides agree with TRBD1. Germline trimming cut 7 bases from V and 5 bases from J; bases unmatched to any gene: 11. The CDR3 length is 15 residues. Germline CDR1 and CDR2: MGHDK and SYGVNS.

The chain joins TRBV4-2 to TRBJ2-5; 9 bases are a match to TRBD1. Germline assignment: CDR1 LGHNA and CDR2 YNFKEQ. CDR3 size: 16 residues. Unmatched junction bases numbered 5, after V lost 2 bases and J lost 1 base. CDR3 loop: CASSQPGTGFQETQYF. CDR3 sequence (DNA): TGTGCCAGCAGCCAACCCGGGACAGGGTTCCAAGAGACCCAGTACTTC.

The chain links TRBV19 to TRBJ2-7; a weak D match, TRBD1 (6 bases). Germline-derived CDR1 and CDR2 are LNHDA and SQIVND (reference sequence). The CDR3 sequence is 14 residues long. Deletions cut 3 bases from V and 7 bases from J, with 16 bases between. The CDR3 DNA is TGTGCCAGTAGTATCAGGGGCCGCCTCGGTGAGCAGTACTTC. Translated: CASSIRGRLGEQYF. Full variable domain (missing parts from reference TRBV19 and TRBJ2-7): DGGITQSPKYLFRKEGQNVTLSCEQNLNHDAMYWYRQDPGQGLRLIYYSQIVNDFQKGDIAEGYSVSREKKESFPLTVTSAQKNPTAFYLCASSIRGRLGEQYFGPGTRLTVT.

The chain carries TRBV15 and TRBJ1-3; D is ambiguous. Germline lookup yields CDR1 LNHNV and CDR2 YYDKDF (reference sequence). Trimming removed 5 bases at V and 7 bases at J, with 12 bases between. This CDR3 has 13 amino acids. The CDR3 spells CATSLGYRNTIYF. For the CDR3, the DNA is TGTGCCACCAGCCTCGGGTATAGGAACACCATATATTTT. The full variable domain, its missing parts supplied by reference TRBV15 and TRBJ1-3, is DAMVIQNPRYQVTQFGKPVTLSCSQTLNHNVMYWYQQKSSQAPKLLFHYYDKDFNNEADTPDNFQSRRPNTSFCFLDIRSPGLGDTAMYLCATSLGYRNTIYFGEGSWLTVV.

The gene calls are TRBV6-6 and TRBJ1-1, with D maybe TRBD1 (5 bases). Trimming cost V 8 bases and J 6 bases, with 19 bases left between them. The CDR3 length is 14 residues. The germline gives CDR1 MNHNY, CDR2 SVGAGI (reference sequence). CDR3 protein: CASGAGTHLPEAFF. The CDR3 nucleotides read TGTGCCAGCGGAGCCGGGACGCATCTTCCTGAAGCTTTCTTT.

This chain links TRBV28 with TRBJ2-7, with 7 bases identical to TRBD1. Trimming at V came to 7 bases and at J to 7 bases, leaving 10 bases not matched to a gene. Germline CDR1 MDHEN, CDR2 SYDVKM. The CDR3 extends over 13 amino acids. As DNA, the CDR3 is TGTGCCAGCATCCCGACAGGGCGATGGGAGCAGTACTTC. It specifies CASIPTGRWEQYF.

This clonotype turned up a few times. The chain uses TRBV20-1 and TRBJ1-6; unclear D gene. The CDR3 covers 13 residues. Deletions cut 3 bases from V and 4 bases from J, with 7 bases between. CDR1 and CDR2 from the germline V gene are DFQATT and SNEGSKA (reference sequence). Here the CDR3 reads CSARAKYNSPLHF. In DNA form, the CDR3 reads TGCAGTGCTAGGGCAAAGTATAATTCACCCCTCCACTTT.